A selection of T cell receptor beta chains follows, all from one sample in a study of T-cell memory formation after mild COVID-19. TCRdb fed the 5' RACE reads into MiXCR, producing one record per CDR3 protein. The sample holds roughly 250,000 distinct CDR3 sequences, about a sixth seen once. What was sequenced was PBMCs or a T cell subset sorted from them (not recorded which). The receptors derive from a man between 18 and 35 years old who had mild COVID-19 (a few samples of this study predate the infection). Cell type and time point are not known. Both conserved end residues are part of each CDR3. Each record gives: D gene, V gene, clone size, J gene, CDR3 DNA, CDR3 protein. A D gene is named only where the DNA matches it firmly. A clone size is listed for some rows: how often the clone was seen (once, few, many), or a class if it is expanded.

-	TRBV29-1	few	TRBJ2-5	TGCAGCCTCCGCGTGGGGGTTAGAACGGAGACCCAGTACTTC	CSLRVGVRTETQYF
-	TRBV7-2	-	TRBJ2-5	TGTGCCAGCAGCTTAATCCGGGGCGGAGAGACCCAGTACTTC	CASSLIRGGETQYF
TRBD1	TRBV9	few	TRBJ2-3	TGTGCCAGCAGCGCCTGGGACAGGGGACATGTGGATACGCAGTATTTT	CASSAWDRGHVDTQYF
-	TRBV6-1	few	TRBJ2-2	TGTGCCAGCCTGAGGGGGGGGGAGCTGTTTTTT	CASLRGGELFF
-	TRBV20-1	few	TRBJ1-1	TGCAGTGCTAGGTACATGAACACTGAAGCTTTCTTT	CSARYMNTEAFF
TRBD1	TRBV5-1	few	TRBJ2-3	TGCGCCAGCAGCCTCATGGGACAGGGCCCCACAGATACGCAGTATTTT	CASSLMGQGPTDTQYF
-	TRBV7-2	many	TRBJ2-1	TGTGCCAGCAGCTCCAGGGTTGGGGACGGAGCCTACAATGAGCAGTTCTTC	CASSSRVGDGAYNEQFF
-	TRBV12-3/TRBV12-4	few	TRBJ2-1	TGTGCCAGCAGTCCCAGGGTAAATGAGCAGTTCTTC	CASSPRVNEQFF
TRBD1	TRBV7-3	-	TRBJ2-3	TGTGCCAGCAGCGGGACAGGGGGCTCAGATACGCAGTATTTT	CASSGTGGSDTQYF
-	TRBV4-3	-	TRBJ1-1	TGCGCCAGCACGCTAGGGATGGGGGACACTGAAGCTTTCTTT	CASTLGMGDTEAFF
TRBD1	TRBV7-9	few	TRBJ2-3	TGTGCCAGCAGTCCCAGACAGGGTGGCGATACGCAGTATTTT	CASSPRQGGDTQYF
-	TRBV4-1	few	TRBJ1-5	TGCGCCAGCAGCCAGTCAGCGTCCGGCAATCAGCCCCAGCATTTT	CASSQSASGNQPQHF
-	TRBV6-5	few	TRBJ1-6	TGTGCCAGCAGTTATACTCGCCGTCCGGGATCACCCCTCCACTTT	CASSYTRRPGSPLHF
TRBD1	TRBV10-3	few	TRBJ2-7	TGTGCCATCAGTGACCCTGGACAGGGTTACTACGAGCAGTACTTC	CAISDPGQGYYEQYF
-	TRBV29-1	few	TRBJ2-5	TGCAGCGCCCGGGAACGAGCGGAGACCCAGTACTTC	CSARERAETQYF
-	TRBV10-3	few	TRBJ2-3	TGTGCCATCAGTGTAGGGGATACGCAGTATTTT	CAISVGDTQYF
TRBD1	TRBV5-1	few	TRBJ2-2	TGCGCCAGCAGCCCGAACTCGGGACAGGGGGGCACCGGGGAGCTGTTTTTT	CASSPNSGQGGTGELFF
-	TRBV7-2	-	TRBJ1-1	TGTGCCAGCAGCTTAGCCGAAACCAGACAAGGTCAAGCTTTCTTT	CASSLAETRQGQAFF
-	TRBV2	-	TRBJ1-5	TGTGCCAGCAGTGAACGGACAGACAATCAGCCCCAGCATTTT	CASSERTDNQPQHF
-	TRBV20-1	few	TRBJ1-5	TGCAGTGCTCTGGCCCGGGACAACAATCAGCCCCAGCATTTT	CSALARDNNQPQHF
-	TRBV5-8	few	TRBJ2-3	TGTGCCAGCAGCTTGGAGGTTAGCCGGGCGACAGATACGCAGTATTTT	CASSLEVSRATDTQYF
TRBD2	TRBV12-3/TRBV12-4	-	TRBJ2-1	TGTGCCAGCAGACCGGGACTAGCGGGGTACAATGAGCAGTTCTTC	CASRPGLAGYNEQFF
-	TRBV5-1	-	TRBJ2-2	TGCGCCAGCAGCAGGACAGCTCCGACCGGGGAGCTGTTTTTT	CASSRTAPTGELFF
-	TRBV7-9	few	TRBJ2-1	TGTGCCAGCAGCTTAAGGGGCGGACCGAGAAATGCCCTGACGCCCTCCTACAATGAGCAGTTCTTC	CASSLRGGPRNALTPSYNEQFF
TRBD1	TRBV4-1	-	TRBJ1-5	TGCGCCAGCAGCCCGGGACAGCAGCATCAGCCCCAGCATTTT	CASSPGQQHQPQHF
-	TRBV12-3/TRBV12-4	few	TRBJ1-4	TGTGCCAGCAGTTCAGCTCGGCAGGGTGAAAAACTGTTTTTT	CASSSARQGEKLFF
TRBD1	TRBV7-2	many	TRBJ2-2	TGTGCCAGCAGCCCTCAACAGGGGGCGGCCGGGGAGCTGTTTTTT	CASSPQQGAAGELFF
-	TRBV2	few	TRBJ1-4	TGTGCCAGCGCTCCCAGGGCCGATGAAAAACTGTTTTTT	CASAPRADEKLFF
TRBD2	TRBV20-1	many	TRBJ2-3	TGCAGTGCTAGGGGACTAGCGGGCACGCAGTATTTT	CSARGLAGTQYF
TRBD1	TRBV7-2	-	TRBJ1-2	TGTGCCAGCAGCTTACGTGCAGGGGGGGCGGGAGCTAACTATGGCTACACCTTC	CASSLRAGGAGANYGYTF
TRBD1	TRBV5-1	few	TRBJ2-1	TGCGCCAGCAGCGACGGACAGGACAATGAGCAGTTCTTC	CASSDGQDNEQFF
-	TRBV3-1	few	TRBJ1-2	TGTGCCAGCAGCCAGGATTACTATGGCTACACCTTC	CASSQDYYGYTF
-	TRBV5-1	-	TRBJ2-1	TGCGCCAGCAGCTGGGGGGGCCTCCTCGGGATCAATGAGCAGTTCTTC	CASSWGGLLGINEQFF
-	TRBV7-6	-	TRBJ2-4	TGTGCCAGCAGCTTAGTAAATAACATTCAGTACTTC	CASSLVNNIQYF
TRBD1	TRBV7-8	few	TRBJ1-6	TGTGCCAGCAGCTTAGAGGGACAGTATAATTCACCCCTCCACTTT	CASSLEGQYNSPLHF
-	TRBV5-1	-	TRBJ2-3	TGCGCCAGCAGCTTGGAAGGGGACTCGCAGTATTTT	CASSLEGDSQYF
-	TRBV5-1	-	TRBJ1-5	TGCGCCAGCAGCGTCGAAGGGGGGGGAGATCAGCCCCAGCATTTT	CASSVEGGGDQPQHF
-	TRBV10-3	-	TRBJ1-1	TGTGCCATCAGTCGCGGGGGTCGGCTTCCTGAAGCTTTCTTT	CAISRGGRLPEAFF
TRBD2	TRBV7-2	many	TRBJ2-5	TGTGCCAGCAGCTCGGGACTAGCGTTAGAGACCCAGTACTTC	CASSSGLALETQYF
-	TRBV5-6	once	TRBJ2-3	TGTGCCAGCAGCTTGGTAGGGCTCCTCACAGATACGCAGTATTTT	CASSLVGLLTDTQYF
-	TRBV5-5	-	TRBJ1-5	TGTGCCAGCAGCTTGGCGGGAGCCTTAGGGAATCAGCCCCAGCATTTT	CASSLAGALGNQPQHF
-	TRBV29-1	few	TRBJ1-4	TGCAGCGTTGAAGGGTCGTCAGTCCATGAAAAACTGTTTTTT	CSVEGSSVHEKLFF
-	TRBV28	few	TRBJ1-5	TGTGCCAGCAGTTTAACAGGGACTGTAGGTCAGCCCCAGCATTTT	CASSLTGTVGQPQHF
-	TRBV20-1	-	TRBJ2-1	TGCAGTGCTAGAGATTCGCTCCCTCGCGGGCCAGGGCAGTTCTTC	CSARDSLPRGPGQFF
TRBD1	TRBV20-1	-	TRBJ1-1	TGCAGTGCTAAAAGGGCCGGGACAGTAGACACTGAAGCTTTCTTT	CSAKRAGTVDTEAFF
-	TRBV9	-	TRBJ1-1	TGTGCCAGCAGCGTAGAATTGAACACTGAAGCTTTCTTT	CASSVELNTEAFF
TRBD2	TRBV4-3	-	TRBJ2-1	TGCGCCAGCAGCCAAGAAATTAGCGGGGGACACTACAATGAGCAGTTCTTC	CASSQEISGGHYNEQFF
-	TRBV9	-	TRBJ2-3	TGTGCCAGCAGCGTTTTCGAGCGGGCAGGCACAGATACGCAGTATTTT	CASSVFERAGTDTQYF